The rows below give T cell receptor beta chains drawn from one sample of a study of T cell repertoires in cytomegalovirus infection. Each CDR3 protein is one row after TCRdb ran MiXCR on the reads. The sample has 370,000 or so distinct CDR3 sequences; roughly 34% are singletons. No antigen is known for these receptors. The input for sequencing was cultured PBMCs, taken from culture after CMV antigen stimulation. The origin of the receptors is a human donor in good health (CMV status not recorded). Some clones in this sample may be carry-over from other donors' samples. The CDR3 runs from the conserved cysteine through the conserved F or W. The D gene is left open where the match is weak. Size values are once, few and many counts, or a class for expanded clones, and some rows have none.

d_call	clone_size	j_call	v_call	cdr3_aa	cdr3_nt
NA	NA	TRBJ2-2	TRBV7-2	CASSLSPSGTGELFF	TGTGCCAGCAGCTTATCCCCAAGCGGCACCGGGGAGCTGTTTTTT
NA	few	TRBJ1-6	TRBV27	CASSPNPSSYNSPLHF	TGTGCCAGCAGTCCTAACCCCAGCTCCTATAATTCACCCCTCCACTTT
TRBD1	NA	TRBJ1-2	TRBV6-5	CASSQRDSNYGYTF	TGTGCCAGCAGTCAGAGGGACAGTAACTATGGCTACACCTTC
TRBD2	NA	TRBJ2-7	TRBV5-4	CASSPGTSGNSYEQYF	TGTGCCAGCAGCCCCGGGACTAGCGGAAACTCCTACGAGCAGTACTTC
TRBD1	NA	TRBJ1-2	TRBV6-1	CASSQRQGPNYGYTF	TGTGCCAGCAGTCAGCGACAGGGGCCTAACTATGGCTACACCTTC
NA	many	TRBJ1-3	TRBV11-2	CASSLAIRSTGNTIYF	TGTGCCAGCAGCTTAGCCATCCGATCCACTGGAAACACCATATATTTT
NA	NA	TRBJ1-5	TRBV28	CASNTVGSRGNQPQHF	TGTGCCAGCAACACCGTGGGATCTCGGGGCAATCAGCCCCAGCATTTT
NA	few	TRBJ2-5	TRBV27	CASKWAGQETQYF	TGTGCCAGCAAATGGGCGGGACAAGAGACCCAGTACTTC
NA	few	TRBJ2-1	TRBV7-2	CASSTRTKSSYNEQFF	TGTGCCAGCAGCACCCGGACGAAGAGCTCCTACAATGAGCAGTTCTTC
TRBD1	many	TRBJ1-6	TRBV7-2	CASSLEVRQGGSWGSPLHF	TGTGCCAGCAGCTTAGAAGTCAGACAGGGGGGATCCTGGGGATCACCCCTCCACTTT
NA	few	TRBJ1-5	TRBV27	CASSFVGVLGNQPQHF	TGTGCCAGCAGTTTCGTCGGGGTGTTGGGCAATCAGCCCCAGCATTTT
NA	NA	TRBJ2-1	TRBV6-2/TRBV6-3	CASSYSRQLNNEQFF	TGTGCCAGCAGTTACTCTCGACAGCTGAACAATGAGCAGTTCTTC
NA	few	TRBJ2-1	TRBV27	CASSLSRRNEQFF	TGTGCCAGCAGTTTATCGAGAAGGAATGAGCAGTTCTTC
TRBD2	NA	TRBJ2-3	TRBV7-6	CASSLLADYRDTQYF	TGTGCCAGCAGCTTACTAGCGGACTACCGAGATACGCAGTATTTT
NA	NA	TRBJ1-2	TRBV5-1	CASSFDLYGYTF	TGCGCCAGCAGCTTCGACCTATATGGCTACACCTTC
TRBD2	few	TRBJ2-1	TRBV2	CASRRLAGGEQFF	TGTGCCAGCCGCCGACTAGCGGGAGGTGAGCAGTTCTTC
TRBD1	few	TRBJ1-1	TRBV28	CASRYSTGERTEAFF	TGTGCCAGCAGGTACTCGACAGGGGAAAGGACTGAAGCTTTCTTT
NA	few	TRBJ1-2	TRBV28	CASRLLGGGDGYTF	TGTGCCAGCAGATTACTCGGCGGGGGTGATGGCTACACCTTC
NA	NA	TRBJ1-2	TRBV7-2	CASSSPRPEGYGYTF	TGTGCCAGCAGCTCGCCCCGGCCCGAGGGCTATGGCTACACCTTC
TRBD2	NA	TRBJ2-1	TRBV6-1	CASSFRTSGRTYNEQFF	TGTGCCAGCAGTTTCCGGACTAGCGGAAGGACCTACAATGAGCAGTTCTTC
NA	once	TRBJ2-3	TRBV9	CASSGAGWLDTQYF	TGTGCCAGCAGCGGGGCGGGCTGGTTGGATACGCAGTATTTT
NA	few	TRBJ2-1	TRBV7-2	CASSLVRGAVEQFF	TGTGCCAGCAGCTTAGTACGGGGGGCAGTTGAGCAGTTCTTC
TRBD1	NA	TRBJ2-2	TRBV29-1	CSVDLTGANTGELFF	TGCAGCGTTGACTTGACAGGGGCGAACACCGGGGAGCTGTTTTTT